Listed below are T cell receptor beta chains from one sample, sequenced in a study of blood T cell repertoires in COVID-19. Repertoires were generated with immunoSEQ multiplex PCR, while TCRdb's copy carries only in-frame clones and drops some. The sample has about 49,000 clones, more than 85% seen once. The sequencing sample was made of peripheral blood. The receptor source for this set is a man aged 35-49 years with active COVID-19. The CDR3 runs from the conserved cysteine through the conserved F or W.

cdr3_length: 12; v_call: TRBV30; j_call: TRBJ1-2; cdr3_aa: CAWSWAPHGYTF
cdr3_length: 16; v_call: TRBV5-5; j_call: TRBJ2-3; cdr3_aa: CASSFPARGGKYTQYF
cdr3_length: 16; v_call: TRBV5-4; j_call: TRBJ2-1; cdr3_aa: CASSSRTSGWANEQFF
cdr3_length: 14; v_call: TRBV27; j_call: TRBJ1-1; cdr3_aa: CASRGGQLNTEAFF
cdr3_length: 15; v_call: TRBV5-1; j_call: TRBJ2-5; cdr3_aa: CASSDSGRFQETQYF
cdr3_length: 13; v_call: TRBV3-1/TRBV3-2; j_call: TRBJ2-1; cdr3_aa: CASTQGLAGISFF
cdr3_length: 15; v_call: TRBV2; j_call: TRBJ2-1; cdr3_aa: CASRGLAGGLNEQFF
cdr3_length: 14; v_call: TRBV28; j_call: TRBJ1-5; cdr3_aa: CASMSGRGHQPQHF
cdr3_length: 14; v_call: TRBV27; j_call: TRBJ2-7; cdr3_aa: CASGLAGASYEQYF
cdr3_length: 13; v_call: TRBV30; j_call: TRBJ2-1; cdr3_aa: CALGAGAPNEQFF
cdr3_length: 12; v_call: TRBV4-1; j_call: TRBJ2-5; cdr3_aa: CASSQGRETQYF
cdr3_length: 16; v_call: TRBV12-1; j_call: TRBJ2-1; cdr3_aa: CASSSHLAEGNNEQFF
cdr3_length: 15; v_call: TRBV4-1; j_call: TRBJ2-1; cdr3_aa: CASSQDRQALNEQFF
cdr3_length: 15; v_call: TRBV6-5; j_call: TRBJ1-2; cdr3_aa: CASSPQGLGNYGYTF
cdr3_length: 19; v_call: TRBV28; j_call: TRBJ2-2; cdr3_aa: CASSPFFAAGRADTGELFF
cdr3_length: 13; v_call: TRBV28; j_call: TRBJ2-3; cdr3_aa: CAGRDGTTDTQYF
cdr3_length: 15; v_call: TRBV28; j_call: TRBJ2-1; cdr3_aa: CASSSGIRWDNEQFF
cdr3_length: 13; v_call: TRBV19; j_call: TRBJ1-2; cdr3_aa: CASSMRTGDGYTF
cdr3_length: 18; v_call: TRBV7-3; j_call: TRBJ2-3; cdr3_aa: CASSPWTSGRAGTDTQYF
cdr3_length: 16; v_call: TRBV5-1; j_call: TRBJ2-7; cdr3_aa: CASSFGLAGVRYEQYF
cdr3_length: 15; v_call: TRBV4-1; j_call: TRBJ2-7; cdr3_aa: CASSSPGQGLYEQYF
cdr3_length: 16; v_call: TRBV6-4; j_call: TRBJ2-6; cdr3_aa: CASSDSDSSGANVLTF
cdr3_length: 15; v_call: TRBV5-1; j_call: TRBJ1-2; cdr3_aa: CASSWGDRANYGYTF
cdr3_length: 14; v_call: TRBV9; j_call: TRBJ2-1; cdr3_aa: CASSVASGQDEQFF
cdr3_length: 12; v_call: TRBV29-1; j_call: TRBJ1-1; cdr3_aa: CSVEANPGEAFF
cdr3_length: 17; v_call: TRBV7-7; j_call: TRBJ1-5; cdr3_aa: CASSLRDRLYSNQPQHF
cdr3_length: 14; v_call: TRBV19; j_call: TRBJ1-3; cdr3_aa: CASSMWTGGNTIYF
cdr3_length: 13; v_call: TRBV18; j_call: TRBJ1-1; cdr3_aa: CASSLSRQAEAFF
cdr3_length: 12; v_call: TRBV6-5; j_call: TRBJ2-1; cdr3_aa: CASSRGTKEQFF
cdr3_length: 15; v_call: TRBV7-9; j_call: TRBJ1-2; cdr3_aa: CASSAHWTGPYGYTF
cdr3_length: 16; v_call: TRBV4-2; j_call: TRBJ2-3; cdr3_aa: CASAIAGALMEDTQYF
cdr3_length: 17; v_call: TRBV7-2; j_call: TRBJ2-3; cdr3_aa: CASSLGLTSGDTDTQYF
cdr3_length: 14; v_call: TRBV19; j_call: TRBJ1-4; cdr3_aa: CASSPRGYNEKLFF
cdr3_length: 13; v_call: TRBV7-8; j_call: TRBJ2-7; cdr3_aa: CASSLGTAYEQYF
cdr3_length: 15; v_call: TRBV2; j_call: TRBJ2-2; cdr3_aa: CASSLAGADTGELFF
cdr3_length: 16; v_call: TRBV6-6; j_call: TRBJ1-4; cdr3_aa: CASSDRLGGRHEKLFF
cdr3_length: 14; v_call: TRBV7-6; j_call: TRBJ2-4; cdr3_aa: CASTREAGGHIQYF
cdr3_length: 16; v_call: TRBV5-1; j_call: TRBJ2-7; cdr3_aa: CASSFGYSGVVYEQYF
cdr3_length: 21; v_call: TRBV24-1; j_call: TRBJ2-1; cdr3_aa: CATSVGFAGTSRDKAYNEQFF
cdr3_length: 16; v_call: TRBV6-5; j_call: TRBJ1-2; cdr3_aa: CASSYSGTGGSHGYTF
cdr3_length: 14; v_call: TRBV19; j_call: TRBJ1-5; cdr3_aa: CASRQGTRNQPQHF
cdr3_length: 15; v_call: TRBV5-6; j_call: TRBJ1-1; cdr3_aa: CASSFLHQGYTEAFF
cdr3_length: 14; v_call: TRBV2; j_call: TRBJ2-7; cdr3_aa: CASTWGTGNYEQYF
cdr3_length: 15; v_call: TRBV11-2; j_call: TRBJ2-7; cdr3_aa: CASSFSTAGGYEQYF
cdr3_length: 15; v_call: TRBV5-1; j_call: TRBJ1-3; cdr3_aa: CASSLGSGSGNTIYF
cdr3_length: 15; v_call: TRBV5-4; j_call: TRBJ2-1; cdr3_aa: CASRRGGLAGHEQFF
cdr3_length: 11; v_call: TRBV19; j_call: TRBJ1-1; cdr3_aa: CATRGGLEAFF
cdr3_length: 15; v_call: TRBV28; j_call: TRBJ1-6; cdr3_aa: CASSAYRGEDSPLHF